The 7 T cell receptor beta chains in this list originate from one sample, sequenced in a study of T cell repertoires in cytomegalovirus infection (dated by TCRdb to about 2019). The reads were generated on an Illumina HiSeq 1500. Through fastp at Q25 and MiXCR, TCRdb rebuilt clones from the public reads, retaining in-frame beta chains. Rows with one shared CDR3 protein collapse into an entry with the most common genes and DNA. For this sample there are 200,000 to 300,000 distinct CDR3 sequences; 6% to 8% appear just once. About 6.3% of the sample comes from the top ten. The sample consisted of PBMCs. These receptors originate from a human donor in good health (CMV status not recorded). Some clones in this sample may be carry-over from other donors' samples.

This clonotype occurred many times. The V and J genes are TRBV7-2 and TRBJ2-3; 9 bases are a match to TRBD2. Trimming took 5 bases from V and 3 from J; bases not matched to a gene: 9. The CDR3 is 16 amino acids. CDR1 SGHTA and CDR2 FQGNSA come from the germline V gene. The CDR3 DNA reads TGTGCCAGCAGCCCTCAGGCCCTAGCGGGAACAGATACGCAGTATTTT. Its protein product is CASSPQALAGTDTQYF.

At least ten counts were recorded for this clonotype. The chain combines TRBV7-2 with TRBJ1-5; 8 bases are a match to TRBD1. J was trimmed by 6 bases and V by 5 bases; bases with no gene match: 9. This CDR3 spans 15 amino acids. Germline CDR1 reads SGHTA; CDR2 reads FQGNSA. This chain's CDR3 is CASSPDRGGGQPQHF. CDR3 nucleotides: TGTGCCAGCAGCCCTGACAGGGGAGGAGGTCAGCCCCAGCATTTT.

This clonotype occurred many times. The genes are TRBV6-6 and TRBJ2-7; 9 nucleotides match TRBD1. V trimming: 4 bases; J trimming: 5 bases; junction bases outside the gene matches: 6. CDR3 size: 14 residues. Germline CDR1 and CDR2: MNHNY and SVGAGI (reference sequence). CDR3 bases: TGTGCCAGCAGTTCCATCACAGGGGGCAACGAGCAGTACTTC. Translation gives CASSSITGGNEQYF.

In its sample, this clonotype was seen many times. The chain links TRBV24-1 to TRBJ2-1; possibly TRBD1 or TRBD2 for D (6 bases each). The length of the CDR3 is 16 residues. Germline CDR1 is KGHDR and CDR2 is SFDVKD. With 3 bases removed from V and 2 bases from J, the gap between germline ends came to 13 bases. The CDR3 sequence: CATSDTGAVAYNEQFF. The CDR3 DNA is TGTGCCACCAGTGATACGGGGGCAGTCGCCTACAATGAGCAGTTCTTC.

This clonotype was seen at least ten times. The chain combines TRBV7-6 with TRBJ2-7, with unresolved D. CDR1 is SGHVS, CDR2 FNYEAQ, per germline. The CDR3 contains 15 residues. The V and J ends lost 5 bases and 0 bases respectively, with 14 bases between them. CDR3 DNA: TGTGCCAGCAGCCTAAAGGACGGTCCCTCCTACGAGCAGTACTTC. Translated, it gives CASSLKDGPSYEQYF.

This clonotype was counted many times. V is TRBV19 and J is TRBJ2-7, with a weak D call TRBD2 (5 bases). V was clipped by 4 bases and J by 3 bases, with 16 bases between them. The CDR3 is 15 amino acids. CDR1 and CDR2 (germline): LNHDA, SQIVND (reference sequence). The CDR3 protein is CASSTRRGSRYEQYF. The DNA for the CDR3 is TGTGCCAGTAGTACGCGACGAGGGTCCCGCTACGAGCAGTACTTC.

This clonotype was seen at least ten times. J is TRBJ2-5 and V is TRBV2, with a possible D match to TRBD1 (6 bases). Germline V gene data show CDR1 as SNHLY and CDR2 as FYNNEI. The V end lost 8 bases, the J end lost 6 bases, and 19 bases lay between the germline ends. The CDR3 is 14 residues long. This CDR3 reads CASGLRTAQKTQYF. The CDR3 coding sequence is TGTGCCAGCGGTTTGCGGACAGCACAGAAGACCCAGTACTTC.